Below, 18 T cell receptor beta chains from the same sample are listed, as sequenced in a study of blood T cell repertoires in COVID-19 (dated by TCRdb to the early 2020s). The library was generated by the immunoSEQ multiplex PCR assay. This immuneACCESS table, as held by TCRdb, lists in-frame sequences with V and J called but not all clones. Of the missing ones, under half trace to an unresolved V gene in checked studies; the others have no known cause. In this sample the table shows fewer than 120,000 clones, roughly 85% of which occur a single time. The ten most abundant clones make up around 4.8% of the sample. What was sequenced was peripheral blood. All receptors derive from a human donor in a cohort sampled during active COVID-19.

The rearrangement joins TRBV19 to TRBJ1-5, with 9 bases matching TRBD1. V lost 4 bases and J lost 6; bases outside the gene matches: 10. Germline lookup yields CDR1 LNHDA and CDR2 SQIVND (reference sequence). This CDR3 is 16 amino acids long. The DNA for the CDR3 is TGTGCCAGTAGTACCACTACCGGGACAGGGCGTCAGCCCCAGCATTTT. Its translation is CASSTTTGTGRQPQHF.

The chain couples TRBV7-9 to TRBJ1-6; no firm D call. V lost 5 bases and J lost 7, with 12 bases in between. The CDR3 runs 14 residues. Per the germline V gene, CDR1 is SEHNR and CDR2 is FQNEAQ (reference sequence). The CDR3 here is CASSPQVGNSPLHF. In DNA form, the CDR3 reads TGTGCCAGCAGCCCCCAAGTCGGGAATTCACCCCTCCACTTT.

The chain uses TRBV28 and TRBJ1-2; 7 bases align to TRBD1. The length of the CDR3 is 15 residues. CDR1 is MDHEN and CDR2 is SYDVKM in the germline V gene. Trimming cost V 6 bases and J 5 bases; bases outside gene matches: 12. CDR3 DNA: TGTGCCAGCAGCTCCATGGGGACAGTTCAATATGGCTACACCTTC. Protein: CASSSMGTVQYGYTF.

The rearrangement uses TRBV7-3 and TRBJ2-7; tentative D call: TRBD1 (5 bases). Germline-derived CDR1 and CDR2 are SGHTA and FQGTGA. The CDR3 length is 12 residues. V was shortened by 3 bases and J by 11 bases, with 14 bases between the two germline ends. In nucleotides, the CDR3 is TGTGCCAGCAGCTTGGGGCAGTCGGAAAAGTACTTC. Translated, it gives CASSLGQSEKYF.

CDR3 sequence: CASNDRLAGPYEQYF. CDR3 sequence (DNA): TGTGCCAGCAACGACAGACTAGCGGGACCCTACGAGCAGTACTTC. The chain has TRBV28 and TRBJ2-7, with 11 bases that match TRBD2. Trimming at V came to 7 bases and at J to 2 bases, leaving 7 bases not matched to a gene. Germline values: CDR1 MDHEN, CDR2 SYDVKM. The CDR3 spans 15 residues.

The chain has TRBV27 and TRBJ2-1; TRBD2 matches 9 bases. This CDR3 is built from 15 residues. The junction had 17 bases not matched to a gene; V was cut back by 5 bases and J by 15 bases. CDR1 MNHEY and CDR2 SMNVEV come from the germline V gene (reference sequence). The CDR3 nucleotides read TGTGCCAGCAGTAGCCAGAGCGGGAGGCAACAACCCCGGTTCTTC. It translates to CASSSQSGRQQPRFF.

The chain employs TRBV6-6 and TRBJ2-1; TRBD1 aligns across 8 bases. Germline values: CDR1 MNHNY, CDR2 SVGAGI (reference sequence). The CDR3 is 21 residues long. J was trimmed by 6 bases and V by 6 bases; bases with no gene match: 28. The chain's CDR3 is CASSHRRPGQAVSRAGNEQFF. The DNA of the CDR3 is TGTGCCAGCAGCCATCGCCGCCCGGGACAGGCCGTTTCGAGGGCTGGCAATGAGCAGTTCTTC.

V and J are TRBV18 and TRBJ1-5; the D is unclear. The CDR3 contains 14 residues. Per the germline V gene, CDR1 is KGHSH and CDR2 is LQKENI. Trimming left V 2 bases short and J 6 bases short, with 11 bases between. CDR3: CASSPGFEAQPQHF. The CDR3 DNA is TGTGCCAGCTCACCAGGTTTCGAGGCTCAGCCCCAGCATTTT.

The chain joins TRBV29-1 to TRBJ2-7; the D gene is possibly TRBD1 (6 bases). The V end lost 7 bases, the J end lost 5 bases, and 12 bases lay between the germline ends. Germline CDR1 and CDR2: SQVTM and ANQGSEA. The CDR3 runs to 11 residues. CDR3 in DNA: TGCAGCGGATCGCACAGGGACGAGCAGTACTTC. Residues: CSGSHRDEQYF.

In nucleotides, the CDR3 is TGTGCCAGCAGCACGGGACAGGGGTGGAATGAGCAGTTCTTC. Its translation is CASSTGQGWNEQFF. This rearrangement joins TRBV7-9 to TRBJ2-1; 10 bases line up with TRBD1. Trimming at V came to 5 bases and at J to 7 bases, leaving 5 bases not matched to a gene. This CDR3 contains 14 residues. In germline, CDR1 is SEHNR, CDR2 FQNEAQ (reference sequence).

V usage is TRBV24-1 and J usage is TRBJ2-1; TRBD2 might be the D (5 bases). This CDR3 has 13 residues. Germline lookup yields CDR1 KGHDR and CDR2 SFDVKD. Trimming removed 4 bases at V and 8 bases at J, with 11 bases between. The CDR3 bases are TGTGCCACCAGTGAGCGGACTTGGGATGAGCAGTTCTTC. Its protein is CATSERTWDEQFF.

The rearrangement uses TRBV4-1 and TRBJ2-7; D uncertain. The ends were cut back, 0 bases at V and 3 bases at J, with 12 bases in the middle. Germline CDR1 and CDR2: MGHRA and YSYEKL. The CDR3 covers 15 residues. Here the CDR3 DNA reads TGCGCCAGCAGCCAAGAAGCCCCGCCCTACTACGAGCAGTACTTC. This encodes CASSQEAPPYYEQYF.

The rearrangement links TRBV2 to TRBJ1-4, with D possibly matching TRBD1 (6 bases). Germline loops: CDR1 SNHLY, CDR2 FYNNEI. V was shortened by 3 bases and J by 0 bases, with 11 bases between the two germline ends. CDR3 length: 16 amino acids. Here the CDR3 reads CASSDVGGATNEKLFF. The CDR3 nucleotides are TGTGCCAGCAGTGATGTAGGGGGGGCAACTAATGAAAAACTGTTTTTT.

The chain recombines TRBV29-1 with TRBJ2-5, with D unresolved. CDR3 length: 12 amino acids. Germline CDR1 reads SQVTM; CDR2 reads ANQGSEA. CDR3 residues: CTLLDQQETQYF. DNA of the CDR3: TGCACCCTCCTAGACCAGCAAGAGACCCAGTACTTC.

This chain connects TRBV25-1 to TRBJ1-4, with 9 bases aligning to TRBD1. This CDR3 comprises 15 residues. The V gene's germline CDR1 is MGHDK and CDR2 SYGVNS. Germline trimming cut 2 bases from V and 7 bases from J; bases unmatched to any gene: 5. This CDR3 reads CASSETGGGPEKLFF. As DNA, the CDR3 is TGTGCCAGCAGTGAAACAGGGGGCGGGCCTGAAAAACTGTTTTTT. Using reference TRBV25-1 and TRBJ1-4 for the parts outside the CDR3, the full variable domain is EADIYQTPRYLVIGTGKKITLECSQTMGHDKMYWYQQDPGMELHLIHYSYGVNSTEKGDLSSESTVSRIRTEHFPLTLESARPSHTSQYLCASSETGGGPEKLFFGSGTQLSVL.

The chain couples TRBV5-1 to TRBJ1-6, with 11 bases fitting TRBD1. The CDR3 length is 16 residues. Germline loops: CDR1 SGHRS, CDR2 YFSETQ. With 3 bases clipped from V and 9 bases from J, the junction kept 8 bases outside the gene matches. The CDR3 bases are TGCGCCAGCAGCTCAACCACCGGGACAGGGGGTTCACCCCTCCACTTT. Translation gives CASSSTTGTGGSPLHF.

In DNA form, the CDR3 reads TGTGCCAGCAGCCCCGGACAGGGGACGAACACTGAAGCTTTCTTT. It encodes CASSPGQGTNTEAFF. V usage is TRBV3-1 (or the pseudogene TRBV3-2) and J usage is TRBJ1-1; 9 nucleotides line up with TRBD1. This CDR3 contains 15 residues. Germline lookup yields CDR1 LGHDT and CDR2 YNNKEL (reference sequence). V was clipped by 4 bases and J by 1 base; unmatched bases: 4.

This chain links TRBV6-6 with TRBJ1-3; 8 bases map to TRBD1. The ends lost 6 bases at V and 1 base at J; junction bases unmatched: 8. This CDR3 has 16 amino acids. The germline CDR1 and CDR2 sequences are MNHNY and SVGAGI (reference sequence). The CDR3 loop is CASSENRGASGNTIYF. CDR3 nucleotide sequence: TGTGCCAGCAGCGAGAACAGGGGGGCTTCTGGAAACACCATATATTTT.